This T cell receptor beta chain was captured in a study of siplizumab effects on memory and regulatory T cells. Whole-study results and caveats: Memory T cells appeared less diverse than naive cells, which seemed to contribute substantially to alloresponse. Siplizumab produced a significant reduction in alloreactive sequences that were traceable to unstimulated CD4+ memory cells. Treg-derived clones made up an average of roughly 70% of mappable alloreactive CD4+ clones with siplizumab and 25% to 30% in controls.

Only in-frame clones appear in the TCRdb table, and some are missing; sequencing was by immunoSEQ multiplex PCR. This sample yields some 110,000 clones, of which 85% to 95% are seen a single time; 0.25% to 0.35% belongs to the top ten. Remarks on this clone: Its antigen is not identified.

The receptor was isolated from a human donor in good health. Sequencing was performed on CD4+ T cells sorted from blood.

DNA for the CDR3: TGCAGCGTCGGCTTCGGGAGGGGCTACACCTTC. It translates to CSVGFGRGYTF. V and J are TRBV29-1 and TRBJ1-2; D gene ambiguous. This CDR3 is built from 11 residues. The V gene lost 6 bases and the J gene lost 8 bases, with 13 bases spanning the gap. The germline V gene encodes CDR1 SQVTM and CDR2 ANQGSEA.